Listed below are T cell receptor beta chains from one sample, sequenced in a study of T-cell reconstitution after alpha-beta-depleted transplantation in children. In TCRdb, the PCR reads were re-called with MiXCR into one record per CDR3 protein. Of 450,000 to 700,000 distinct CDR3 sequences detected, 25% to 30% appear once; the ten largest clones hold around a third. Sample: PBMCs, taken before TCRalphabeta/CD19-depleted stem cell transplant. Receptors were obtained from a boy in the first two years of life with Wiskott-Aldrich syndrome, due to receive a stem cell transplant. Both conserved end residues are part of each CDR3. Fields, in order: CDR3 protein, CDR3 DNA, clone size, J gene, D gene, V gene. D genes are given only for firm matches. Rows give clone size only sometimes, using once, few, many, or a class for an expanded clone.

CASSPWRTGNTGELFF TGTGCCAGCAGTCCGTGGAGGACGGGAAACACCGGGGAGCTGTTTTTT - TRBJ2-2 - TRBV3-1
CASSVGLGGRTDTQYF TGTGCCAGCAGCGTAGGTCTCGGGGGGCGCACAGATACGCAGTATTTT few TRBJ2-3 - TRBV9
CASSLVLVDEQFF TGCGCCAGCAGCTTGGTACTCGTTGATGAGCAGTTCTTC - TRBJ2-1 - TRBV5-1
CATDRTNTGELFF TGTGCCACCGACAGGACGAACACCGGGGAGCTGTTTTTT - TRBJ2-2 - TRBV10-3
CASSRTSTVSEQYF TGTGCCAGCAGCCGGACTTCCACAGTATCCGAGCAGTACTTC - TRBJ2-7 - TRBV27
CASSRQGGPGNTIYF TGTGCCAGCAGCAGACAGGGGGGACCTGGAAACACCATATATTTT few TRBJ1-3 TRBD1 TRBV25-1
CSARVRERAEQYF TGCAGTGCTAGGGTCCGGGAACGGGCCGAGCAGTACTTC few TRBJ2-7 - TRBV20-1
CASRGLTNEQYF TGTGCCAGCAGGGGACTAACGAACGAGCAGTACTTC - TRBJ2-7 TRBD2 TRBV28
CASSPRTGLQPQHF TGTGCCAGCTCACCGAGGACAGGGCTTCAGCCCCAGCATTTT - TRBJ1-5 TRBD1 TRBV18
CASSLSRDSNTEAFF TGTGCCAGCAGCTTGTCTCGGGACAGCAACACTGAAGCTTTCTTT few TRBJ1-1 TRBD1 TRBV7-2
CASSQDRVAVDTQYF TGCGCCAGCAGCCAAGATCGGGTAGCGGTGGATACGCAGTATTTT few TRBJ2-3 - TRBV4-1
CASSLVGYYEQYF TGTGCCAGCAGCTTGGTCGGGTACTACGAGCAGTACTTC once TRBJ2-7 - TRBV5-6
CASSADRVQYNEQFF TGCGCCAGCAGCGCCGACAGGGTTCAGTACAATGAGCAGTTCTTC - TRBJ2-1 TRBD1 TRBV5-1
CSVDKAGWGTDTQYF TGCAGCGTTGATAAGGCGGGGTGGGGCACAGATACGCAGTATTTT - TRBJ2-3 - TRBV29-1
CSARVQKGLGDSYEQYF TGCAGTGCTAGAGTACAAAAAGGACTAGGTGACTCCTACGAGCAGTACTTC few TRBJ2-7 TRBD2 TRBV20-1
CSASVPEGENTIYF TGCAGTGCTAGTGTCCCAGAAGGGGAGAACACCATATATTTT - TRBJ1-3 - TRBV20-1
CASRRGQGRTQYF TGTGCCAGCAGAAGAGGACAGGGGCGAACCCAGTACTTC few TRBJ2-5 TRBD1 TRBV12-3/TRBV12-4
CASSPPALETQYF TGTGCCAGCTCACCACCCGCCCTAGAGACCCAGTACTTC - TRBJ2-5 - TRBV18
CASSLDGLAGAPLYEQYF TGTGCCAGCAGCTTAGACGGACTAGCGGGAGCCCCTCTCTACGAGCAGTACTTC few TRBJ2-7 TRBD2 TRBV11-2
CASSFDANTGELFF TGCGCCAGCAGCTTCGACGCGAACACCGGGGAGCTGTTTTTT few TRBJ2-2 - TRBV5-1
CASSLSSPAASYEQYF TGTGCCAGCAGCTTAAGCTCCCCAGCGGCCTCCTACGAGCAGTACTTC - TRBJ2-7 - TRBV11-1
CASSVAMGQFGTEAFF TGTGCCAGCAGCGTAGCTATGGGCCAGTTTGGCACTGAAGCTTTCTTT - TRBJ1-1 - TRBV9
CASSEGTGKNIQYF TGTGCCAGCAGTGAAGGGACAGGCAAAAACATTCAGTACTTC - TRBJ2-4 TRBD1 TRBV2
CASSLEVSNTGELFF TGCGCCAGCAGCTTGGAGGTCTCGAACACCGGGGAGCTGTTTTTT few TRBJ2-2 - TRBV5-1
CASSEARWTSGRIDTQYF TGTGCCAGCAGTGAAGCTCGATGGACTAGCGGGAGGATAGATACGCAGTATTTT - TRBJ2-3 TRBD2 TRBV6-1
CASSFGGESSYEQYF TGTGCCAGCAGTTTTGGGGGTGAGAGCTCCTACGAGCAGTACTTC few TRBJ2-7 - TRBV28